The clone carrying this TCR beta chain was counted many times. The data were obtained in a study of regulatory T cells in long-lasting Graves disease. Study summary: The study enrolled newly diagnosed Graves' patients on antithyroid drugs under 3 months.

Time point in this sample: newly diagnosed GD, antithyroid drugs for less than 3 months. The TCR library was made from RNA extracted from PBMCs. This CDR3 is built from 12 residues. Germline V gene data show CDR1 as SGHTA and CDR2 as FQGNSA. V lost 8 bases and J lost 5, with 10 bases in between. Combining iRepertoire HTBI primers with Arm-PCR of CDR3 regions, the authors built TCR beta libraries. TCRdb reprocessed the multiplex PCR reads via MiXCR and lists one record per CDR3 protein. The sample yields about 420,000 distinct CDR3 sequences, about 16% seen once. This sample also belongs to another study, concerning T cells in Graves' hyperthyroidism and ophthalmopathy. That work adds: It was considered stable Graves' hyperthyroidism when ophthalmopathy did not progress within 18 months. It was uncontrolled infection, other autoimmune disease, pregnancy or lactation that excluded patients. A first-round RT-PCR of the TCR CDR3 used the HTBI primer set.

Sequencing used peripheral blood mononuclear cells (PBMCs), obtained at new diagnosis, from a patient treated with antithyroid drugs. J is TRBJ2-1 and V is TRBV7-2; D is uncertain. This clonotype was obtained from a woman between 18 and 29 years old with Graves disease. The CDR3 region is CASEDGNNEQFF. Written as DNA, the CDR3 is TGTGCCAGCGAAGACGGAAACAATGAGCAGTTCTTC.